These T cell receptor beta chains were read from a single sample in a study of control samples from healthy donors and cancer patients. Measured with immunoSEQ multiplex PCR; TCRdb has only the in-frame clones, and not every one. Of 100,000 to 150,000 clones detected, roughly 92% appear once; the ten largest clones hold approximately 6%. Sequenced: blood. Receptors were obtained from a man aged 18 to 29 in good health. Both conserved end residues are part of each CDR3. D genes are given only for firm matches. Size values are once, few and many counts, or a class for expanded clones, and some rows have none.

v_call	j_call	d_call	clone_size	cdr3_aa	cdr3_nt
TRBV21-1	TRBJ1-4	NA	NA	CASSGPGAGLNEKLFF	TGTGCCAGCAGCGGCCCCGGGGCAGGGCTGAATGAAAAACTGTTTTTT
TRBV2	TRBJ2-1	TRBD1	NA	CASSRSGQDYTEQFF	TGTGCCAGCAGCCGTTCGGGACAGGACTACACTGAGCAGTTCTTC
TRBV5-5	TRBJ1-5	NA	NA	CASSLRAGHHQPQHF	TGTGCCAGCAGCCTCCGGGCAGGGCACCATCAGCCCCAGCATTTT
TRBV30	TRBJ2-7	NA	NA	CACDTATLLYEQYF	TGTGCCTGCGACACGGCGACTCTCCTCTACGAGCAGTACTTC
TRBV7-9	TRBJ1-4	TRBD1	NA	CASSSGQGNEKLFF	TGTGCCAGCAGCTCTGGACAGGGTAATGAAAAACTGTTTTTT
TRBV5-1	TRBJ2-2	TRBD1	NA	CASSLDRGDGELFF	TGCGCCAGCAGCCTCGACAGGGGGGACGGGGAGCTGTTTTTT
TRBV13	TRBJ1-2	NA	NA	CASSPPGGNYGYTF	TGTGCCAGCAGCCCCCCCGGGGGAAACTATGGCTACACCTTC
TRBV7-9	TRBJ1-4	NA	NA	CASSLSGDAGGREKLFF	TGTGCCAGCAGCTTATCGGGTGATGCTGGGGGCCGGGAAAAACTGTTTTTT
TRBV10-2	TRBJ1-1	NA	NA	CASSERPTFSIMNTEAFF	TGCGCCAGCAGTGAGAGGCCAACCTTTTCAATCATGAACACTGAAGCTTTCTTT
TRBV2	TRBJ2-7	NA	NA	CASLQALGYEQYF	TGTGCCTCCTTACAGGCCCTCGGCTACGAGCAGTACTTC
TRBV5-4	TRBJ2-1	TRBD2	once	CASSLGLAVNNEQFF	TGTGCCAGCAGCTTGGGGCTAGCGGTAAACAATGAGCAGTTCTTC
TRBV2	TRBJ2-3	TRBD2	NA	CASFSGGPDTQYF	TGTGCCAGCTTCTCGGGGGGGCCGGATACGCAGTATTTT
TRBV5-1	TRBJ2-2	NA	NA	CASSLDPTGELFF	TGCGCCAGCAGCTTGGATCCCACCGGGGAGCTGTTTTTT
TRBV6-5	TRBJ1-1	NA	NA	CASSTLWNTEAFF	TGTGCCAGCTCAACCTTATGGAACACTGAAGCTTTCTTT
TRBV6-1	TRBJ1-3	NA	NA	CASSPGLSGNTIYF	TGTGCCAGCAGTCCTGGGCTCTCTGGAAACACCATATATTTT
TRBV5-6	TRBJ2-7	NA	NA	CASSLFFVTDPYEQYF	TGTGCCAGCAGCTTGTTTTTTGTGACGGACCCCTACGAGCAGTACTTC
TRBV6-5	TRBJ2-7	NA	NA	CASSNPSYEQYF	TGTGCCAGCAGTAACCCGTCCTACGAGCAGTACTTC